The next 16 T cell receptor beta chains were all read from a single sample in a study of T cell repertoires in aging, cancer and after chemotherapy. Amplification of TCR beta used genomic DNA extracted from peripheral blood. Rearranged V-D-J TRB sequences were amplified with a mixed TRB-A/B primer pool. TCRdb reprocessed the multiplex PCR reads with MiXCR, giving one entry per CDR3 protein. Of approximately 2,300 distinct CDR3 sequences listed, roughly 24% are singletons. Sequenced input: blood. These receptors all stem from a human donor with a solid tumor.

The rearrangement uses TRBV14 and TRBJ1-2; D unresolved. V lost 0 bases and J 3 bases, leaving 8 bases between the germline ends. The length of the CDR3 is 14 residues. Germline assignment: CDR1 SGHDN and CDR2 FVKESK. CDR3 coding DNA: TGTGCCAGCAGCCAAGATGGAGGGTACTATGGCTACACCTTC. Amino acids: CASSQDGGYYGYTF.

The chain combines TRBV15 with TRBJ1-3, with 10 bases that match TRBD1. This CDR3 comprises 14 residues. The trim removed 9 bases at V and 2 bases at J, leaving 4 bases unmatched. Germline CDR1 is LNHNV and CDR2 is YYDKDF (reference sequence). Here the CDR3 reads CATRQGAPGNTIYF. The CDR3 coding sequence is TGTGCCACTAGACAGGGGGCGCCTGGAAACACCATATATTTT.

On this clonotype: A much larger clone is a single base away; this may be a read error. The CDR3 nucleotides read TGTGCCAGCAGTTTATCAGGACTAGCGGGAGGATACGAGCAGTGCTTC. Its translation: CASSLSGLAGGYEQCF. The V gene is TRBV27, the J gene TRBJ2-7, with 14 nucleotides matching TRBD2. Germline lookup yields CDR1 MNHEY and CDR2 SMNVEV (reference sequence). The CDR3 loop spans 16 amino acids.

This clonotype was counted a few times. V is TRBV20-1 and J is TRBJ2-1; TRBD1 is a possible D gene (6 bases). The CDR3 extends over 16 amino acids. Trimming removed 3 bases at V and 1 base at J, with 16 bases between. The germline gives CDR1 DFQATT, CDR2 SNEGSKA (reference sequence). The CDR3 coding sequence is TGCAGTGCTAGTTCCCCTGAGGGGGTATCCTACAATGAGCAGTTCTTC. Translating gives CSASSPEGVSYNEQFF.

This clonotype was seen more than once but under ten times. The chain combines TRBV11-2 with TRBJ1-4, with no clear D. Germline CDR1 SGHAT, CDR2 FQNNGV. CDR3 size: 15 residues. The ends were cut back, 2 bases at V and 4 bases at J, with 11 bases in the middle. DNA for the CDR3: TGTGCCAGCAGCTTACTCCAAGGAATTAATGAAAAACTGTTTTTT. It yields the protein CASSLLQGINEKLFF.

This clonotype came up a few times. This chain links TRBV12-3 or TRBV12-4 with TRBJ2-2; 9 nucleotides agree with TRBD1. The J segment lost 8 bases and the V segment lost 9 bases, leaving 4 bases of the junction unmatched. The CDR3 extends over 12 amino acids. CDR3 amino acids: CASLQGAGELFF. CDR3 DNA: TGTGCCAGTTTACAGGGGGCGGGGGAGCTGTTTTTT.

By share, this clonotype counts as large. The DNA for the CDR3 is TGTGCCAGTACCCAGGGGGCATCCTACGAGCAGTACTTC. Translating it yields CASTQGASYEQYF. The chain links TRBV6-5 to TRBJ2-7, with 8 nucleotides matching TRBD1. Trimming at V came to 9 bases and at J to 1 base, leaving 5 bases not matched to a gene. CDR1 is MNHEY, CDR2 SVGAGI, per germline. The CDR3 consists of 13 residues.

This chain links TRBV7-3 with TRBJ2-1, with TRBD2 matching 8 bases. The CDR3 extends over 13 amino acids. With 4 bases clipped from V and 7 bases from J, the junction kept 3 bases outside the gene matches. The germline V gene has CDR1 SGHTA and CDR2 FQGTGA. The CDR3 loop is CASSYGLANEQFF. The CDR3 DNA reads as TGTGCCAGCAGCTATGGACTAGCTAATGAGCAGTTCTTC.

A few counts support this clonotype. The junction shows a germline mismatch at one end, possibly a read error. The chain links TRBV6-6 to TRBJ1-2, with D perhaps matching TRBD1 (5 bases). Germline-derived CDR1 and CDR2 are MNHNY and SVGAGI (reference sequence). The CDR3 runs 12 residues. The CDR3 nucleotides are TGTGCCAGCAGTAATACCGTCGGGACCCCCGGCTTC. Translated, it gives CASSNTVGTPGF.

The chain recombines TRBV5-6 with TRBJ2-5; a weak D match, TRBD1 (6 bases). V gave up 0 bases and J gave up 7 bases, with 16 bases separating them. The CDR3 sequence is 15 residues long. Per germline, CDR1 SGHDT and CDR2 YYEEEE. CDR3 sequence: CASSLEGRGGGTQYF. The CDR3, as DNA: TGTGCCAGCAGCTTGGAGGGCAGGGGCGGTGGGACCCAGTACTTC.

This clonotype was observed a few times. This chain uses TRBV6-1 with TRBJ1-6; D might be TRBD1 (5 bases). CDR1 is MNHNS and CDR2 is SASEGT in the germline V gene. V was cut by 0 bases and J by 0 bases, with 18 bases left in between. The CDR3 runs to 20 residues. CDR3 coding DNA: TGTGCCAGCAGTGAAGCGCAGGGCTCAATTTTGAGCTCCTATAATTCACCCCTCCACTTT. Translating gives CASSEAQGSILSSYNSPLHF.

By share, this clonotype counts as large. V and J are TRBV6-5 and TRBJ2-7; 7 nucleotides agree with TRBD1. Losses at the gene ends were 5 bases for V and 4 bases for J; bases not matched to a gene: 11. Germline CDR1 is MNHEY and CDR2 is SVGAGI. The CDR3 spans 15 residues. CDR3 sequence reads: CASSLHRDRRYEQYF. CDR3 bases: TGTGCCAGCAGTCTGCACCGGGACAGACGGTACGAGCAGTACTTC.

About this clonotype itself: One base away lies a much larger clone, so this may be a sequencing read error. This chain uses TRBV6-1 with TRBJ2-7, with D hard to call. V was clipped by 11 bases and J by 1 base, with 12 bases between them. CDR3 size: 12 residues. The V gene's germline CDR1 is MNHNS and CDR2 SASEGT. CDR3 DNA sequence: TGTGCCGGCCTTAAAGGGTCCTACGAGCAGTACTTC. Translation gives CAGLKGSYEQYF.

This clonotype has just a few counts. V gene TRBV11-2 combines with J gene TRBJ1-1, with TRBD1 as a possible D gene (5 bases). CDR3 size: 13 residues. Trimming stripped 5 bases from V and 9 bases from J, with 16 bases between. Germline CDR1 reads SGHAT; CDR2 reads FQNNGV. Written as DNA, the CDR3 is TGTGCCAGCAGCCTCTATGGGGGAGTTCAAGCTTTCTTT. Its translation is CASSLYGGVQAFF. Combining the CDR3 with reference TRBV11-2 and TRBJ1-1 gives the whole variable domain EAGVAQSPRYKIIEKRQSVAFWCNPISGHATLYWYQQILGQGPKLLIQFQNNGVVDDSQLPKDRFSAERLKGVDSTLKIQPAKLEDSAVYLCASSLYGGVQAFFGQGTRLTVV.

The chain is built from TRBV11-2 and TRBJ1-2, with 7 bases aligning to TRBD1. The CDR3 sequence is 17 residues long. Germline CDR1 reads SGHAT; CDR2 reads FQNNGV. J was trimmed by 0 bases and V by 4 bases; bases with no gene match: 11. Here the CDR3 reads CASSSVLTGKANYGYTF. The CDR3, as DNA: TGTGCCAGCAGCTCCGTGCTGACAGGGAAGGCTAACTATGGCTACACCTTC. Using reference TRBV11-2 and TRBJ1-2 for the parts outside the CDR3, the full variable domain is EAGVAQSPRYKIIEKRQSVAFWCNPISGHATLYWYQQILGQGPKLLIQFQNNGVVDDSQLPKDRFSAERLKGVDSTLKIQPAKLEDSAVYLCASSSVLTGKANYGYTFGSGTRLTVV.

With regard to this clonotype: Since a much larger clone is just one base distant, this may be a read error. The chain is built from TRBV30 and TRBJ1-3; D is unresolved. The CDR3 has 11 residues. CDR1 and CDR2 (germline): GTSNPN, SVGIG (reference sequence). Trimming removed 5 bases at V and 4 bases at J, with 6 bases between. In DNA, the CDR3 is TGTGCCTGGGACATCGGAAACACCATATATTTT. It translates to CAWDIGNTIYF.